What follows describes a single T cell receptor beta chain. The antigen it recognizes is unknown. Within one base of it there is no much larger clone, and no base qualities were kept. The entry originates in a study of T cells after posttransplantation cyclophosphamide listed by TCRdb under 2016. Describing the broader study: Using TRB sequencing, the study followed how the T cell repertoire reconstituted after myeloablative bone marrow transplantation in which posttransplantation cyclophosphamide served as GVHD prophylaxis. Samples from under 40 PTCy-treated patients, along with samples from 15 to 20 of their related bone marrow donors, underwent antigen receptor sequencing. Blood from all 30 or so PTCy patients who had 1-year posttransplant specimens underwent TRB sequencing. Up to roughly 3 additional blood samples from 2 to 5.2 years after transplant were also TRB-sequenced in 3 patients, as was pretransplant blood from several patients. Because TRA and TRB clonality correlated tightly in 10 or so samples, later TCR analyses were limited to TRB. Public TRB sequences were checked against a database of over 3,000 sequences associated with responses to pathogens, tumor antigens, self-antigens and alloantigens.

Related bone marrow donors provided peripheral blood samples on the day of marrow donation. Naive T cells were defined as viable CD3+CD4+ or CD3+CD8+ cells that were CCR7+CD45RA+CD45RO-CD95-CD27+CD28+. Peripheral blood and bone marrow mononuclear cells were isolated by Ficoll-Hypaque density centrifugation and cryopreserved. FACS on a FACSAria II was used to sort CD4+ and CD8+ T cells, including the naive and memory subsets. Spanning cysteine to phenylalanine, the CDR3 consists of 15 amino acids. This entry keeps only the CDR3 DNA: 45 bases, framed from base 1. From the germline V gene (reference sequence), CDR1 is LNHDA and CDR2 is SQIVND. Trimming removed 5 bases from V and 3 bases from J, leaving 17 bases between the germline ends. Genomic DNA was used for TRB sequencing, which was performed with the immunoSEQ assay at survey resolution or with the hsTCRB kit. The paper's data handling went like this. The immunoSEQ software handled initial read processing, and the LymphoSeq R package was used for repertoire analyses. Clonality was computed as 1 minus normalized Shannon entropy, and a Gini coefficient was also calculated for each TRB dataset. To infer phenotypes in unsorted samples, TRB sequences from sorted subsets of the recipient or donor were mapped onto unsorted samples from the same recipient. Sourced from immuneACCESS, this table was stored by TCRdb with only in-frame sequences that have V and J called. A share of the clones is absent; for the studies checked, an unresolved V gene accounts for under half, and the remainder has no known explanation. For V, J and clone size, that table is used; D and trimming come from the DNA. Here the sample has about 21,000 clones; roughly 98% occur a single time. The ten top clones hold approximately 0.15% of the sample.

On the study overall, not on this receptor specifically: Donor-recipient similarity was low at 1-2 months but rose over the first year, and later blood repertoires were often dominated by donor CD8+ memory clones. The TRB repertoires of T cells infiltrating skin or the GI tract showed only limited overlap with the TRB repertoires found in blood. Across 40 to 55 patients, TRB clonality was highly associated with recipient CMV seropositivity and CMV reactivation, and diversity in PTCy patients was similar to diversity in CNI/methotrexate controls.

The TCR was taken from a man aged 40-49 years in good health, CMV-negative, and a related stem cell transplant donor. The sequencing sample was made of naive CD8+ T cells sorted from PBMCs. This chain is built from TRBV19 and TRBJ2-7, with TRBD2 tentatively as D gene (5 bases match). At the DNA level, the sequence is TGTGCCAGTAGTTCTTTGTACCGGGGTCACTACGAGCAGTACTTC. The translation is CASSSLYRGHYEQYF.